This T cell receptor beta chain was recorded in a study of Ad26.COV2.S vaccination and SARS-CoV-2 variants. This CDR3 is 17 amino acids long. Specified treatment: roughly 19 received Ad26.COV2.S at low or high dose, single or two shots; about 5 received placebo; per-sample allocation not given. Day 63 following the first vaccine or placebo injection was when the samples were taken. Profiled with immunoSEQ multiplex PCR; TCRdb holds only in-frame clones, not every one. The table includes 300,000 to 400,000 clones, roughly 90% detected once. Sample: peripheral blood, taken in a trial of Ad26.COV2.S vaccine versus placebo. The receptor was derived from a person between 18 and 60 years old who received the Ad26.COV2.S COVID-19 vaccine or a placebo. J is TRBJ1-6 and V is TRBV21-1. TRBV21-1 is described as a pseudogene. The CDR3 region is CASERRGTDPYNSPLHF. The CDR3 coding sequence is TGTGCCAGCGAGCGGCGTGGGACCGACCCTTATAATTCACCCCTCCACTTT.